The 16 T cell receptor beta chains listed next were all sequenced from one sample in a study of T cells in Graves' hyperthyroidism and ophthalmopathy. TCR beta CDR3 regions were amplified from RNA. The HTBI primer set drove a first-round RT-PCR of the TCR CDR3. TCRdb re-called the multiplex PCR reads with MiXCR, one entry per CDR3 protein. The data show hundreds of thousands of distinct CDR3 sequences, 35% to 40% seen once. The sequenced material came from blood. These receptors all come from a man aged 18 to 29 with Graves' hyperthyroidism.

At least ten counts were recorded for this clonotype. The chain combines TRBV29-1 with TRBJ1-3; 7 bases fit TRBD1. Germline CDR1 SQVTM, CDR2 ANQGSEA. The CDR3 runs 14 residues. Losses at the gene ends were 4 bases for V and 0 bases for J; bases not matched to a gene: 3. This chain's CDR3 is CSVAGQDSGNTIYF. The CDR3 nucleotides read TGCAGCGTTGCCGGACAGGACTCTGGAAACACCATATATTTT.

There are a few counts of this clonotype. This chain connects TRBV7-8 to TRBJ2-5; tentatively, D is TRBD2 (5 bases). The CDR3 spans 14 residues. V shed 6 bases and J shed 5 bases, with 16 bases lying between them. Germline assignment: CDR1 SGHVS and CDR2 FQNEAQ. The DNA of the CDR3 is TGTGCCAGCAGTATACGGGGAGCTGACGAGACCCAGTACTTC. Protein: CASSIRGADETQYF.

This clonotype was seen more than once but under ten times. Mismatch with germline at one junction end may stem from a read error. The CDR3 coding sequence is TGTGCCAGCAGTTTTGGGCCCCCAGGTTCGACTGAAGCTTTCTTT. This gives the protein CASSFGPPGSTEAFF. This chain joins TRBV10-3 and TRBJ1-1; the D is unclear. This CDR3 has 15 residues. Per germline, CDR1 ENHRY and CDR2 SYGVKD.

The rearrangement uses TRBV4-1 and TRBJ1-2; the D is unclear. The CDR3 sequence is 13 residues long. V was shortened by 1 base and J by 3 bases, with 6 bases between the two germline ends. Germline V CDR1 and CDR2: MGHRA, YSYEKL. The CDR3 DNA reads as TGCGCCAGCAGCCAAGCCCGGGACTATGGCTACACCTTC. This sequence encodes CASSQARDYGYTF.

Only a few counts were recorded for this clonotype. The rearrangement links TRBV19 to TRBJ1-6, with D perhaps TRBD1 (5 bases). In germline, CDR1 is LNHDA, CDR2 SQIVND (reference sequence). Trimming removed 1 base from V and 7 bases from J, with 11 bases in between. The CDR3 covers 15 residues. The CDR3 nucleotides are TGTGCCAGTAGTATAGCTTTCGGGACCAATTCACCCCTCCACTTT. Translated: CASSIAFGTNSPLHF.

In its sample, this clonotype was seen a few times. V gene TRBV11-2 combines with J gene TRBJ2-5; 11 bases fit TRBD1. CDR1 and CDR2 from the germline V gene are SGHAT and FQNNGV. The CDR3 totals 16 residues. J gave up 0 bases and V 4 bases, and 4 bases lay outside the gene matches. CDR3 DNA: TGTGCCAGCAGCTGGGGACAGGGGGTATACCAAGAGACCCAGTACTTC. Protein sequence: CASSWGQGVYQETQYF.

This clonotype came up many times. The V gene is TRBV24-1, the J gene TRBJ1-2, with no clear D. The V gene's germline CDR1 is KGHDR and CDR2 SFDVKD. The ends were cut back, 7 bases at V and 8 bases at J, with 10 bases in the middle. The CDR3 is made up of 11 amino acids. The CDR3 DNA follows: TGTGCCACCAGGTCCAGTGGCGGCTACACCTTC. Residues: CATRSSGGYTF.

J is TRBJ2-7 and V is TRBV20-1; TRBD2 aligns across 7 bases. Germline loops: CDR1 DFQATT, CDR2 SNEGSKA (reference sequence). Losses at the gene ends were 4 bases for V and 2 bases for J; bases not matched to a gene: 14. The CDR3 sequence is 16 residues long. The CDR3 loop is CSAKGTTGLKPYEQYF. The DNA of the CDR3 is TGCAGTGCTAAGGGGACTACCGGACTAAAACCCTACGAGCAGTACTTC.

This clonotype was counted only a few times. The chain carries TRBV9 and TRBJ2-7; maybe TRBD1 (7 bases). V was shortened by 4 bases and J by 1 base, with 18 bases between the two germline ends. CDR3 length: 16 amino acids. Per the germline V gene, CDR1 is SGDLS and CDR2 is YYNGEE. The CDR3 region has the DNA TGTGCCAGCAGCTTATCCCTGACAGGGAGGTCCTACGAGCAGTACTTC. Translating it yields CASSLSLTGRSYEQYF.

In its sample, this clonotype was seen many times. This chain links TRBV5-1 with TRBJ2-7; 8 positions agree with TRBD1. Germline assignment: CDR1 SGHRS and CDR2 YFSETQ. V dropped 0 bases and J dropped 5; count of bases not matched to a gene: 4. The CDR3 loop spans 14 amino acids. The CDR3, as DNA: TGCGCCAGCAGCTTGGCAGGGGGCTGGGACGAGCAGTACTTC. This codes for CASSLAGGWDEQYF.

The chain links TRBV19 to TRBJ2-7, with D possibly TRBD2 on 7 matching bases. With 2 bases removed from V and 3 bases from J, the gap between germline ends came to 14 bases. Germline CDR1 is LNHDA and CDR2 is SQIVND (reference sequence). The CDR3 runs to 15 residues. The DNA of the CDR3 is TGTGCCAGTAGTATAAGTCCGGGGGGCAGCTACGAGCAGTACTTC. Its protein is CASSISPGGSYEQYF.

The chain has TRBV12-3 or TRBV12-4 and TRBJ1-2; 7 nucleotides align to TRBD1. V lost 5 bases, J lost 4 bases, and 10 bases stayed unmatched. The length of the CDR3 is 15 residues. CDR3 loop: CASSLNSGTAYGYTF. Written as DNA, the CDR3 is TGTGCCAGCAGTCTAAATTCCGGGACAGCCTATGGCTACACCTTC.

CDR3 amino acids: CAISVHSNWDTEAFF. Here the CDR3 DNA reads TGTGCCATCAGTGTGCATTCCAATTGGGACACTGAAGCTTTCTTT. J is TRBJ1-1 and V is TRBV10-3; D is unresolved. Per germline, CDR1 ENHRY and CDR2 SYGVKD. V lost 4 bases, J lost 3 bases, and 15 bases lay in between. This CDR3 comprises 15 residues.

V usage is TRBV6-1 and J usage is TRBJ1-5; D is unclear. This CDR3 comprises 10 residues. Per the germline V gene, CDR1 is MNHNS and CDR2 is SASEGT. V gave up 2 bases and J gave up 16 bases, with 9 bases separating them. The CDR3 region has the DNA TGTGCCAGCAGTGAATGGACTTTTCATTTT. Protein product: CASSEWTFHF.

This clonotype was seen ten or more times. The chain joins TRBV2 to TRBJ1-1; the match to TRBD1 covers 8 bases. This CDR3 spans 15 amino acids. The germline V gene encodes CDR1 SNHLY and CDR2 FYNNEI. The junction had 9 bases not matched to a gene; V was cut back by 4 bases and J by 5 bases. The CDR3 here is CASSGDRPRGTEAFF. In DNA, the CDR3 is TGTGCCAGCAGTGGGGACAGGCCCAGAGGGACTGAAGCTTTCTTT. The variable domain in full, with the rest retrieved from reference TRBV2 and TRBJ1-1, is EPEVTQTPSHQVTQMGQEVILRCVPISNHLYFYWYRQILGQKVEFLVSFYNNEISEKSEIFDDQFSVERPDGSNFTLKIRSTKLEDSAMYFCASSGDRPRGTEAFFGQGTRLTVV.

This clonotype has only a few counts. The chain combines TRBV5-6 with TRBJ1-1; 12 positions match TRBD1. The trim removed 1 base at V and 5 bases at J, leaving 6 bases unmatched. The germline V gene encodes CDR1 SGHDT and CDR2 YYEEEE. This CDR3 is built from 16 residues. The CDR3 is CASSLRDRGPRTEAFF. In DNA, the CDR3 is TGTGCCAGCAGCTTGAGGGACAGGGGGCCTCGTACTGAAGCTTTCTTT.